This TCR beta chain is from a study of control samples from healthy donors and cancer patients. The CDR3 extends over 15 amino acids. From germline, CDR1 is SGHTA and CDR2 FQGNSA. V gave up 6 bases and J gave up 0 bases; unmatched junction bases: 5. The repertoire was sequenced with immunoSEQ multiplex PCR; TCRdb's copy has only in-frame clones and lacks some. The sample comprises 100,000 to 150,000 clones, about 95% of which are singletons, and less than 4.5% rests with the top ten. This rearrangement joins TRBV7-2 to TRBJ1-1, with 9 bases fitting TRBD1. The receptor comes from a man between 25 and 39 years old in good health. Sequencing used blood. For the CDR3, the DNA is TGTGCCAGCAGGGACAGGGGCGCGATGAACACTGAAGCTTTCTTT. It translates to CASRDRGAMNTEAFF.